Listed below are T cell receptor beta chains from one sample, sequenced in a study of T cells in Graves' hyperthyroidism and ophthalmopathy. TCRdb re-called the multiplex PCR reads through MiXCR, storing one row per CDR3 protein. The sample holds around 350,000 distinct CDR3 sequences, about a fifth seen once. The sample consisted of blood. The source of these receptors is a woman under 30 with Graves' hyperthyroidism. CDR3s include the opening cysteine and the closing phenylalanine or tryptophan. Each record gives: clone size, J gene, V gene, D gene, CDR3 protein, CDR3 DNA. The D gene is left open where the match is weak. Some rows have no size entry. The others give once, few or many, or a class for an expanded clone.

medium-sized	TRBJ2-5	TRBV6-6	NA	CASSYGETQYF	TGTGCCAGCAGTTACGGGGAGACCCAGTACTTC
many	TRBJ1-1	TRBV6-5	NA	CASSSPTEAFF	TGTGCCAGCAGTTCTCCCACTGAAGCTTTCTTT
NA	TRBJ2-7	TRBV10-1	TRBD2	CASSALLAGGHEQYF	TGCGCCAGCAGTGCGTTACTAGCGGGAGGACACGAGCAGTACTTC
many	TRBJ2-7	TRBV9	TRBD1	CASSVGGQGAREQYF	TGTGCCAGCAGCGTAGGGGGACAGGGGGCTAGGGAGCAGTACTTC
NA	TRBJ2-6	TRBV28	TRBD1	CASSGGQGVSGANVLTF	TGTGCCAGCAGTGGGGGACAGGGAGTCTCTGGGGCCAACGTCCTGACTTTC
many	TRBJ1-2	TRBV5-1	TRBD1	CASSPGQGLYGYTF	TGCGCCAGCAGCCCGGGACAGGGCCTCTATGGCTACACCTTC
many	TRBJ1-2	TRBV18	TRBD1	CASSSQGAYGYTF	TGTGCCAGCTCATCCCAGGGGGCCTATGGCTACACCTTC
many	TRBJ1-5	TRBV6-5	NA	CASSSRARGNQPQHF	TGTGCCAGCAGTTCCCGCGCTAGGGGCAATCAGCCCCAGCATTTT
NA	TRBJ2-3	TRBV11-1	TRBD2	CASSLQRGGFTDTQYF	TGTGCCAGCAGCCTACAGCGGGGGGGATTCACAGATACGCAGTATTTT
many	TRBJ2-7	TRBV2	TRBD1	CASSDRGSTYEQYF	TGTGCCAGCAGTGACAGGGGGAGTACCTACGAGCAGTACTTC
many	TRBJ1-1	TRBV11-1	NA	CASSFSWGSPSFF	TGTGCCAGCAGCTTTAGCTGGGGGAGCCCATCTTTCTTT
many	TRBJ2-7	TRBV5-1	NA	CASSLGNIDEQYF	TGCGCCAGCAGCTTGGGTAACATCGACGAGCAGTACTTC
few	TRBJ1-1	TRBV3-1	NA	CASSLWARGTEAFF	TGTGCCAGCAGCCTTTGGGCCCGGGGCACTGAAGCTTTCTTT
many	TRBJ2-7	TRBV20-1	TRBD2	CSARARLAGHSYEQYF	TGCAGTGCTAGAGCGCGCCTAGCGGGGCACTCCTACGAGCAGTACTTC
many	TRBJ2-7	TRBV2	NA	CASSDRSHYEQYF	TGTGCCAGCAGTGACAGGAGCCACTACGAGCAGTACTTC
NA	TRBJ1-5	TRBV28	NA	CASSGGNSNQPQHF	TGTGCCAGCAGTGGAGGTAATAGCAATCAGCCCCAGCATTTT
many	TRBJ2-2	TRBV6-5	NA	CASSYRSPGELFF	TGTGCCAGCAGTTATAGAAGCCCCGGGGAGCTGTTTTTT
many	TRBJ2-2	TRBV25-1	TRBD1	CASSVTGAGELFF	TGTGCCAGCAGTGTAACAGGGGCCGGGGAGCTGTTTTTT
many	TRBJ1-2	TRBV5-1	NA	CASRIIPLANYGYTF	TGCGCCAGCAGAATCATACCTCTTGCTAACTATGGCTACACCTTC
many	TRBJ1-1	TRBV28	NA	CASRKPRGADGAFF	TGTGCCAGCAGAAAACCCCGAGGGGCGGACGGAGCTTTCTTT
many	TRBJ2-2	TRBV9	TRBD1	CASSALTGGTGELFF	TGTGCCAGCAGCGCATTGACAGGGGGTACCGGGGAGCTGTTTTTT
NA	TRBJ2-5	TRBV6-1	NA	CASSGVGVQETQYF	TGTGCCAGCAGTGGAGTCGGGGTACAAGAGACCCAGTACTTC
many	TRBJ1-5	TRBV20-1	NA	CSARGTNSNQPQHF	TGCAGTGCTAGAGGAACAAACAGCAATCAGCCCCAGCATTTT
many	TRBJ2-5	TRBV12-3/TRBV12-4	TRBD1	CASSSRDRGYQETQYF	TGTGCCAGCAGTTCCCGGGACAGGGGGTACCAAGAGACCCAGTACTTC
many	TRBJ1-5	TRBV7-8	NA	CASSPGMSNQPQHF	TGTGCCAGCAGCCCCGGGATGAGCAATCAGCCCCAGCATTTT
many	TRBJ1-2	TRBV11-1	NA	CASSLTVDRNYGYTF	TGTGCCAGCAGCCTCACTGTGGACCGAAACTATGGCTACACCTTC
many	TRBJ1-1	TRBV4-2	NA	CASSPTISQGRFHTEAFF	TGTGCCAGCAGCCCAACCATTTCTCAGGGGAGGTTTCACACTGAAGCTTTCTTT
many	TRBJ1-2	TRBV7-8	NA	CASSTRMENYGYTF	TGTGCCAGCAGCACTAGAATGGAAAACTATGGCTACACCTTC
many	TRBJ1-2	TRBV12-3/TRBV12-4	TRBD1	CAVWTGLGYGYTF	TGTGCCGTATGGACAGGCCTCGGCTATGGCTACACCTTC
many	TRBJ2-5	TRBV12-3/TRBV12-4	NA	CASSPPRGVGETQYF	TGTGCCAGCAGTCCCCCCCGGGGAGTCGGAGAGACCCAGTACTTC
many	TRBJ2-7	TRBV27	NA	CASSPLGFSYEQYF	TGTGCCAGCAGTCCCTTAGGGTTCTCCTACGAGCAGTACTTC
many	TRBJ1-1	TRBV5-1	TRBD1	CASSGDRTEAFF	TGCGCCAGCAGCGGGGACAGGACAGAAGCTTTCTTT
many	TRBJ1-2	TRBV27	NA	CASSFVPGGDNYGYTF	TGTGCCAGCAGTTTTGTGCCGGGGGGAGATAACTATGGCTACACCTTC
many	TRBJ1-1	TRBV6-1	NA	CASSAQQGLGTEAFF	TGTGCCAGCAGTGCCCAACAGGGACTTGGCACTGAAGCTTTCTTT
many	TRBJ1-1	TRBV2	NA	CASSYRALGTEAFF	TGTGCCAGCAGTTACAGGGCCCTGGGGACTGAAGCTTTCTTT
few	TRBJ1-1	TRBV2	NA	CASSGRAGTEAFF	TGTGCCAGCTCGGGGAGGGCTGGCACTGAAGCTTTCTTT
NA	TRBJ2-7	TRBV4-1	TRBD1	CASSRRRDRGYEQYF	TGCGCCAGCAGCCGGAGACGGGACAGGGGTTACGAGCAGTACTTC
many	TRBJ2-4	TRBV2	NA	CASSARDGMNIQYF	TGTGCCAGCAGCGCCCGGGACGGGATGAACATTCAGTACTTC
many	TRBJ2-7	TRBV6-4	NA	CASRKSGQGGEQYF	TGTGCCAGCCGTAAGAGCGGCCAAGGGGGCGAGCAGTACTTC
many	TRBJ2-7	TRBV4-1	TRBD1	CASSQGDRVGEQYF	TGCGCCAGCAGCCAGGGAGACAGGGTTGGGGAGCAGTACTTC
many	TRBJ1-3	TRBV30	NA	CAWSVRQTSSGNTIYF	TGTGCCTGGAGTGTACGACAGACAAGCTCTGGAAACACCATATATTTT
few	TRBJ2-7	TRBV7-2	TRBD2	CASSLGLAGPAEQYF	TGTGCCAGCAGCTTAGGCCTAGCGGGCCCGGCCGAGCAGTACTTC
many	TRBJ1-1	TRBV11-2	NA	CASSLSDRAEAFF	TGTGCCAGCAGCTTGTCAGATAGGGCGGAAGCTTTCTTT
many	TRBJ2-3	TRBV6-4	NA	CASSDSEGPGDTQYF	TGTGCCAGCAGTGACTCGGAGGGCCCCGGGGATACGCAGTATTTT
many	TRBJ1-3	TRBV27	NA	CASSFDGGNTIYF	TGTGCCAGCAGTTTTGACGGTGGAAACACCATATATTTT
many	TRBJ1-1	TRBV6-6	NA	CASSYFSATEAFF	TGTGCCAGCAGTTACTTCTCGGCCACTGAAGCTTTCTTT
many	TRBJ1-5	TRBV10-1	NA	CASSRGENQPQHF	TGCGCCAGCAGTCGAGGCGAAAATCAGCCCCAGCATTTT
many	TRBJ2-7	TRBV5-1	TRBD2	CASSLGTAGLAGDEQYF	TGCGCCAGCAGCTTGGGGACAGCGGGACTAGCGGGGGACGAGCAGTACTTC
many	TRBJ1-1	TRBV13	TRBD1	CASSEGQGEMNTEAFF	TGTGCCAGCAGCGAGGGACAGGGGGAAATGAACACTGAAGCTTTCTTT
many	TRBJ1-1	TRBV27	TRBD1	CASSVYRGTEAFF	TGTGCCAGCAGTGTATACAGGGGCACTGAAGCTTTCTTT
many	TRBJ2-5	TRBV4-1	NA	CASSQVGTSKETQYF	TGCGCCAGCAGCCAAGTGGGGACTTCGAAAGAGACCCAGTACTTC
NA	TRBJ1-2	TRBV12-3/TRBV12-4	NA	CASSYTYYGYTF	TGTGCCAGCAGTTATACATACTATGGCTACACCTTC
few	TRBJ2-7	TRBV3-1	TRBD1	CASSQTLQGAFSYEQYF	TGTGCCAGCAGCCAAACGTTACAGGGGGCTTTCTCCTACGAGCAGTACTTC
NA	TRBJ1-1	TRBV6-1	NA	CASSPGGWNTEAFF	TGTGCCAGCAGTCCGGGGGGCTGGAACACTGAAGCTTTCTTT